A selection of T cell receptor beta chains follows, all from one sample in a study of monozygotic twins with inflammatory bowel disease. After re-calling the 5' RACE reads, TCRdb lists one entry per CDR3 protein, DNA absent. The data include 200,000 to 250,000 distinct CDR3 sequences; the top ten clones carry roughly 8%. Sequencing used blood. These TCRs come from a human donor with ulcerative colitis or Crohn's disease, or a healthy co-twin of an affected twin (not recorded which). Both conserved end residues are part of each CDR3.

v_gene	j_gene	CDR3aa
TRBV12-3/TRBV12-4	TRBJ2-2	CASSLHGTGELFF
TRBV11-2	TRBJ2-1	CASSLWSGSSSHEQFF
TRBV7-8	TRBJ1-5	CASSLARRFGNQPQHF
TRBV7-3	TRBJ2-1	CASSRSGTEQFF
TRBV4-2	TRBJ1-4	CASSLNEKLFF
TRBV9	TRBJ1-2	CASSSSLGYGYTF
TRBV29-1	TRBJ2-3	CSVVLAGVTDTQYF
TRBV14	TRBJ1-6	CASSQAIDSLYNSPLHF
TRBV2	TRBJ2-1	CASSESTSGRGGDNEQFF
TRBV4-1	TRBJ1-1	CASSQMDLVLSEAFF
TRBV6-5	TRBJ2-1	CASCAGNNEQFF
TRBV27	TRBJ2-7	CASTPSAGTSGRLYEQYF
TRBV7-2	TRBJ1-5	CASSIDRDQPQHF
TRBV9	TRBJ1-1	CASSAATGAAQIKAFF
TRBV14	TRBJ2-3	CASSQEAGGGPDTQYF
TRBV5-5	TRBJ1-2	CASSPDPGMYGYTF
TRBV28	TRBJ2-5	CASTQTRLAGVETQYF
TRBV30	TRBJ1-1	CAWSRGVQAFF
TRBV20-1	TRBJ2-3	CSARSSDTQYF
TRBV7-9	TRBJ2-1	CASSLEEGTRWIDEQFF
TRBV12-3/TRBV12-4	TRBJ2-6	CASSFGGANVLTF
TRBV27	TRBJ1-1	CASSRWTPGGTEAFF
TRBV28	TRBJ1-6	CASSLYTPGLINSPLHF
TRBV5-4	TRBJ1-1	CASSLDWGGTEAFF
TRBV7-2	TRBJ1-5	CASSLVIDQPQHF
TRBV5-1	TRBJ2-2	CASSWGQNTGELFF
TRBV5-5	TRBJ1-4	CASSQIPGFTNEKLFF
TRBV5-1	TRBJ2-1	CASSSSAGSYNEQFF
TRBV18	TRBJ2-5	CASSPRESAETQYF
TRBV5-1	TRBJ2-1	CASTKGGGYNEQFF
TRBV6-6	TRBJ1-1	CASIKMGTEAFF
TRBV4-1	TRBJ2-7	CASSQAPGVGFEQYF
TRBV18	TRBJ1-6	CASSPNTNSPLHF